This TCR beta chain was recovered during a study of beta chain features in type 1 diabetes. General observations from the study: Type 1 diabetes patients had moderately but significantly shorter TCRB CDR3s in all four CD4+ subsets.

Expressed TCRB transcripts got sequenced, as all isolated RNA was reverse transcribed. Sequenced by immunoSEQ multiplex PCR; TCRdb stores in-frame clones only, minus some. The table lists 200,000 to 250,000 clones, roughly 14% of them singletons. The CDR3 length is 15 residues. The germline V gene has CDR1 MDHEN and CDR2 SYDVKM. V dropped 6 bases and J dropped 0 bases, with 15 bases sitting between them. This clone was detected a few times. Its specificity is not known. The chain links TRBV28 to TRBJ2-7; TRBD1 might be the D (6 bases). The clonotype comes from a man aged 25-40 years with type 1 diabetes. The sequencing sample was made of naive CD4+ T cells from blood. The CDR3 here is CASSTSTDSSYEQYF. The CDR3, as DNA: TGTGCCAGCAGCACCTCGACGGACAGCTCCTACGAGCAGTACTTC.